This T cell receptor beta chain was sequenced for a study of blood T cell repertoires in COVID-19. The length of the CDR3 is 18 residues. Germline V CDR1 and CDR2: MNHEY, SMNVEV (reference sequence). V trimming: 4 bases; J trimming: 0 bases; junction bases outside the gene matches: 10. The table came from immunoSEQ multiplex PCR; TCRdb's copy has only in-frame clones and leaves some out. The sample lists more than 250,000 clones, 80% to 90% seen once, with 1% in the top ten. The sample was peripheral blood. The chain recombines TRBV27 with TRBJ2-4, with TRBD2 matching over 9 bases. The clonotype was recovered from a man aged 45 to 65 with active or convalescent COVID-19. The chain's CDR3 is CASSSPTLAGVAKNIQYF. The CDR3 DNA reads as TGTGCCAGCAGTTCCCCAACACTAGCGGGTGTAGCCAAAAACATTCAGTACTTC.